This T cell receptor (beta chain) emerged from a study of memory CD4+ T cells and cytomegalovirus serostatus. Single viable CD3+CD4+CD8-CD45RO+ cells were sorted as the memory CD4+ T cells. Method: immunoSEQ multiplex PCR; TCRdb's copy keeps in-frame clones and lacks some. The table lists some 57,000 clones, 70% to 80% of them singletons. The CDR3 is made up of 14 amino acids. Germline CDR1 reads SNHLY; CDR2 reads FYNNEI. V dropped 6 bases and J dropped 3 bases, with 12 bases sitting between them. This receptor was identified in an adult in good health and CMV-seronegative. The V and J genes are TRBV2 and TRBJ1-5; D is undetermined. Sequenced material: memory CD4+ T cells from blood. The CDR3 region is CASSRGDLNQPQHF. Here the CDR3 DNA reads TGTGCCAGCAGCCGTGGGGATCTCAATCAGCCCCAGCATTTT.